This is a list of T cell receptor beta chains from one sample in a study of cytomegalovirus exposure and HLA in healthy donors. Only in-frame clones appear in the TCRdb table, and some are missing; sequencing was by immunoSEQ multiplex PCR. The sample yields about 160,000 clones, roughly 80% seen once. The sequenced material came from PBMCs. These receptors originate from a man aged 18 to 30 in good health and CMV-seronegative. CDR3s include the opening cysteine and the closing phenylalanine or tryptophan. Fields, in order: V gene, J gene, clone size, D gene, CDR3 DNA, CDR3 protein. A D gene is named only where the DNA matches it firmly. Some rows mark clone size as missing; the rest say once, few, many or name a class of expanded clone.

V: TRBV30
J: TRBJ2-5
size: .
D: .
DNA: TGTGCCTGGTCCGGGGGGCTGCAAGAGACCCAGTACTTC
CDR3: CAWSGGLQETQYF

V: TRBV29-1
J: TRBJ2-2
size: .
D: .
DNA: TGCAGCGTTACAGGGATCACCGGGGAGCTGTTTTTT
CDR3: CSVTGITGELFF

V: TRBV6-7
J: TRBJ1-6
size: .
D: TRBD1
DNA: TGTGCCAGCAGTTACTCTACAGGGGATATGGATTCACCCCTCCACTTT
CDR3: CASSYSTGDMDSPLHF

V: TRBV5-1
J: TRBJ2-7
size: .
D: TRBD1
DNA: TGCGCCAGCAGTGCTGGGACAGGTGCCTACGAGCAGTACTTC
CDR3: CASSAGTGAYEQYF

V: TRBV5-1
J: TRBJ2-1
size: .
D: .
DNA: TGCGCCAGCAGCTTGTATGGCAGCTACAATGAGCAGTTCTTC
CDR3: CASSLYGSYNEQFF

V: TRBV2
J: TRBJ2-2
size: .
D: TRBD2
DNA: TGTGCCAGCACCTTTAGCGGGGGGAACACCGGGGAGCTGTTTTTT
CDR3: CASTFSGGNTGELFF

V: TRBV7-2
J: TRBJ1-5
size: .
D: TRBD1
DNA: TGTGCCAGCAGCCCTGGGACAGGGGGCGGGGGCAATCAGCCCCAGCATTTT
CDR3: CASSPGTGGGGNQPQHF

V: TRBV4-2
J: TRBJ2-5
size: .
D: TRBD2
DNA: TGTGCCAGCAGCCAAGATCTGGCTAGCGGGGGGGCTCAGACCCAGTACTTC
CDR3: CASSQDLASGGAQTQYF

V: TRBV2
J: TRBJ1-5
size: .
D: TRBD1
DNA: TGTGCCAGCAGGAGAGGGGACAGGGACAATCAGCCCCAGCATTTT
CDR3: CASRRGDRDNQPQHF

V: TRBV19
J: TRBJ2-1
size: .
D: .
DNA: TGTGCCAGTACCCTTAATCTCCCACTAGTCCCGGGCGGGAATGAGCAGTTCTTC
CDR3: CASTLNLPLVPGGNEQFF

V: TRBV7-9
J: TRBJ2-3
size: once
D: TRBD1
DNA: TGTGCCAGCAACTTCCGGGACAGGGCCACAGATACGCAGTATTTT
CDR3: CASNFRDRATDTQYF

V: TRBV28
J: TRBJ2-7
size: .
D: .
DNA: TGTGCCAGCAGCCCAGGGTATAGGTACGAGCAGTACTTC
CDR3: CASSPGYRYEQYF

V: TRBV5-1
J: TRBJ1-5
size: .
D: .
DNA: TGCGCCAGCAGGTCCAGCGAGCTTCGCCCGTATAATCAGCCCCAGCATTTT
CDR3: CASRSSELRPYNQPQHF

V: TRBV18
J: TRBJ2-2
size: .
D: TRBD2
DNA: TGTGCCAGCTCAGCTGGGCTAGCGGGACCCGGGGAGCTGTTTTTT
CDR3: CASSAGLAGPGELFF

V: TRBV6-1
J: TRBJ2-7
size: .
D: .
DNA: TGTGCCAGCAGTGCGTTCGCGGTGCGGCTCTCCTACGAGCAGTACTTC
CDR3: CASSAFAVRLSYEQYF

V: TRBV5-1
J: TRBJ1-3
size: .
D: TRBD1
DNA: TGCGCCAGCAGCTCTGGGACAGGGGCTAGGGGAAACACCATATATTTT
CDR3: CASSSGTGARGNTIYF

V: TRBV11-3
J: TRBJ2-3
size: few
D: .
DNA: TGTGCCAGCAGCTTAGAGACGGGCAGGGTCACAGATACGCAGTATTTT
CDR3: CASSLETGRVTDTQYF

V: TRBV11-2
J: TRBJ2-5
size: .
D: .
DNA: TGTGCCAGCAGCCTTGGAGGTCCTGTACAAGAGACCCAGTACTTC
CDR3: CASSLGGPVQETQYF

V: TRBV27
J: TRBJ2-7
size: .
D: .
DNA: TGTGCCAGCAGTTGGTACGGGTCCCGGTCGTACGAGCAGTACTTC
CDR3: CASSWYGSRSYEQYF

V: TRBV6-6
J: TRBJ1-4
size: .
D: .
DNA: TGTGCCAGCAGTTACATAAATGAAAAACTGTTTTTT
CDR3: CASSYINEKLFF

V: TRBV5-1
J: TRBJ2-7
size: .
D: TRBD1
DNA: TGCGCCAGCAGCTCGGGACAGGGACCCTACGAGCAGTACTTC
CDR3: CASSSGQGPYEQYF

V: TRBV18
J: TRBJ1-2
size: few
D: .
DNA: TGTGCCAGCTCACCCGAGGGAAACTATGGCTACACCTTC
CDR3: CASSPEGNYGYTF

V: TRBV2
J: TRBJ1-2
size: once
D: .
DNA: TGTGCCAGCAGTGAAAGACAGATCTATGGCTACACCTTC
CDR3: CASSERQIYGYTF

V: TRBV4-1
J: TRBJ2-5
size: .
D: TRBD2
DNA: TGCGCCAGCAGCCAAGAGAGCCGAGCGGGGGGACCTTCGGAGACCCAGTACTTC
CDR3: CASSQESRAGGPSETQYF

V: TRBV5-4
J: TRBJ2-7
size: .
D: .
DNA: TGTGCCAGCAGTCTCCAGGGACAACCCTACGAGCAGTACTTC
CDR3: CASSLQGQPYEQYF

V: TRBV19
J: TRBJ1-1
size: .
D: .
DNA: TGTGCCAGTAGTATCCATCCCAGGGGGAACACTGAAGCTTTCTTT
CDR3: CASSIHPRGNTEAFF

V: TRBV6-5
J: TRBJ1-3
size: once
D: .
DNA: TGTGCCAGCAGTTACTCGGGAGGGTCTGGAAACACCATATATTTT
CDR3: CASSYSGGSGNTIYF

V: TRBV10-1
J: TRBJ2-5
size: .
D: .
DNA: TGCGCCAGTCCGAGGGATGAGACCCAGTACTTC
CDR3: CASPRDETQYF

V: TRBV9
J: TRBJ1-3
size: .
D: .
DNA: TGTGCCAGCAGCGTAGGGGGGGGCGCGAACACCATATATTTT
CDR3: CASSVGGGANTIYF

V: TRBV7-9
J: TRBJ2-7
size: .
D: TRBD1
DNA: TGTGCCAGCAGCAATCTTAACCGGGACAGCAAAGGCGAGCAGTACTTC
CDR3: CASSNLNRDSKGEQYF

V: TRBV9
J: TRBJ2-2
size: .
D: TRBD1
DNA: TGTGCCAGCAGCCGCTCGCCTACCGGGACAGGGTTCACCGGGGAGCTGTTTTTT
CDR3: CASSRSPTGTGFTGELFF

V: TRBV28
J: TRBJ1-5
size: once
D: .
DNA: TGTGCCAGCAGACCGGGGGGCGGACAGCCCCAGCATTTT
CDR3: CASRPGGGQPQHF

V: TRBV30
J: TRBJ2-7
size: .
D: TRBD1
DNA: TGTGCCTGGAGAGGGGCCGGGACAGGGGGCTACGAGCAGTACTTC
CDR3: CAWRGAGTGGYEQYF

V: TRBV29-1
J: TRBJ2-3
size: .
D: .
DNA: TGCAGCGTTGATGCGGGGACCCCTAGCACAGATACGCAGTATTTT
CDR3: CSVDAGTPSTDTQYF

V: TRBV6-1
J: TRBJ2-1
size: .
D: TRBD2
DNA: TGTGCCAGCAGTGGTAGCGGGAGGGCGATGGATGAGCAGTTCTTC
CDR3: CASSGSGRAMDEQFF

V: TRBV7-9
J: TRBJ2-7
size: .
D: TRBD2
DNA: TGTGCCAGCAGCACGACTAGCGGGAGCTACGAGCAGTACTTC
CDR3: CASSTTSGSYEQYF

V: TRBV7-6
J: TRBJ2-5
size: .
D: .
DNA: TGTGCCAGCAGCCGCTCGGTCGAGACCCAGTACTTC
CDR3: CASSRSVETQYF

V: TRBV19
J: TRBJ2-2
size: .
D: TRBD1
DNA: TGTGCCAGTAGGGATGACAGGGGCCGGACCGGGGAGCTGTTTTTT
CDR3: CASRDDRGRTGELFF

V: TRBV28
J: TRBJ2-4
size: .
D: .
DNA: TGTGCCAGCAGTTTATATCCTCAGGGGAACATTCAGTACTTC
CDR3: CASSLYPQGNIQYF

V: TRBV9
J: TRBJ1-1
size: .
D: .
DNA: TGTGCCAGCAGCGTAGCAGGGGACACTGAAGCTTTCTTT
CDR3: CASSVAGDTEAFF

V: TRBV12-5
J: TRBJ2-2
size: .
D: .
DNA: TGTGCTAGTGGTTTGGTAGGAGGCCTGAACACCGGGGAGCTGTTTTTT
CDR3: CASGLVGGLNTGELFF

V: TRBV13
J: TRBJ1-2
size: once
D: .
DNA: TGTGCCAGCAGCTTAAGAAGCGAAGGATTCTATGGCTACACCTTC
CDR3: CASSLRSEGFYGYTF

V: TRBV2
J: TRBJ2-3
size: .
D: TRBD2
DNA: TGTGCCAGCAGTGAACCAATAGCGGGGGGCTTAGGCTCTGCGGATACGCAGTATTTT
CDR3: CASSEPIAGGLGSADTQYF

V: TRBV10-3
J: TRBJ2-5
size: .
D: .
DNA: TGTGCCATCAGTGAGTCGGGCAGACGGGAGACCCAGTACTTC
CDR3: CAISESGRRETQYF

V: TRBV7-2
J: TRBJ1-2
size: .
D: TRBD1
DNA: TGTGCCAGCAGCCTCACCTCCGGGACAGCTAACTATGGCTACACCTTC
CDR3: CASSLTSGTANYGYTF

V: TRBV6-5
J: TRBJ1-3
size: few
D: .
DNA: TGTGCCAGCAGTCAGGGGTACTTGGGTGGAAACACCATATATTTT
CDR3: CASSQGYLGGNTIYF

V: TRBV4-1
J: TRBJ2-5
size: .
D: .
DNA: TGCGCCAGCAGCCGTGGGGGCGACCAAGAGACCCAGTACTTC
CDR3: CASSRGGDQETQYF